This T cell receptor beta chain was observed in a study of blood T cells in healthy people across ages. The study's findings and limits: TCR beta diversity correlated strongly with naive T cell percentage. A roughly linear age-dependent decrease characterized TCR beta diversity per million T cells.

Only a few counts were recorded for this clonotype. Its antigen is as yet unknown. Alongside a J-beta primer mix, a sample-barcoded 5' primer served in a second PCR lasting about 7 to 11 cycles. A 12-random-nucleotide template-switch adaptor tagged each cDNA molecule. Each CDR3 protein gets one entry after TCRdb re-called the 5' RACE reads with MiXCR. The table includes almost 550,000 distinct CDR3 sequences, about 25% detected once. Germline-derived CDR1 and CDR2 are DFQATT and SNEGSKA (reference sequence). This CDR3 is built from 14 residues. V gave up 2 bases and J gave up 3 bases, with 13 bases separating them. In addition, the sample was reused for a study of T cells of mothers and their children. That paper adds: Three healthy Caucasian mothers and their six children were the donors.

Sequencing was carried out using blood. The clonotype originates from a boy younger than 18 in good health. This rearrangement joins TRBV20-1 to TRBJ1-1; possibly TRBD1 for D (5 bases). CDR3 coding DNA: TGCAGTGCTAGATGGTCGGACACACACACTGAAGCTTTCTTT. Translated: CSARWSDTHTEAFF.